This entry lists 18 T cell receptor beta chains sequenced from one sample in a study of T cell repertoires in cytomegalovirus infection. TCRdb analysed the reads with MiXCR anew, one entry per CDR3 protein. Among under 800,000 distinct CDR3 sequences listed, approximately 25% were seen once. Sequencing was carried out using CD8+ T cells from PBMCs. The receptors were gathered from a human donor in good health (CMV status not recorded). Some clones in this sample may be carry-over from other donors' samples.

The table lists this clonotype with many counts. The rearrangement links TRBV20-1 to TRBJ1-2, with 7 bases aligning to TRBD1. Germline assignment: CDR1 DFQATT and CDR2 SNEGSKA (reference sequence). V lost 0 bases and J lost 7; bases outside the gene matches: 11. The CDR3 extends over 15 amino acids. This CDR3 is CSARDPLTGNLGYTF. The CDR3 DNA sequence: TGCAGTGCTAGAGATCCATTGACAGGGAACCTTGGCTACACCTTC.

The rearrangement joins TRBV29-1 to TRBJ2-7; TRBD1 matches at 9 bases. V lost 7 bases and J lost 5; bases outside the gene matches: 15. The CDR3 contains 15 residues. Germline V gene sequence: CDR1 SQVTM, CDR2 ANQGSEA. The CDR3 coding sequence is TGCAGCGCAACCGGCCCGGGACAGGGAGTTGACGAGCAGTACTTC. Translated: CSATGPGQGVDEQYF.

This chain connects TRBV29-1 to TRBJ2-3, with 7 bases that match TRBD1. The length of the CDR3 is 13 residues. Germline CDR1 is SQVTM and CDR2 is ANQGSEA. J was trimmed by 2 bases and V by 3 bases; bases with no gene match: 2. As DNA, the CDR3 is TGCAGCGTTGAGGGACAGTACACAGATACGCAGTATTTT. Translated: CSVEGQYTDTQYF.

The V and J genes are TRBV7-9 and TRBJ2-2; tentatively, D is TRBD1 or TRBD2 (5 bases each). V gave up 0 bases and J gave up 0 bases, with 8 bases separating them. From germline, CDR1 is SEHNR and CDR2 FQNEAQ (reference sequence). This CDR3 spans 16 amino acids. CDR3 protein: CASSLAPGPNTGELFF. The CDR3 DNA is TGTGCCAGCAGCTTAGCTCCGGGGCCGAACACCGGGGAGCTGTTTTTT.

The gene calls are TRBV6-2 or TRBV6-3 and TRBJ2-2; tentatively, D is TRBD1 (6 bases). V was trimmed by 5 bases and J by 8 bases, leaving 12 bases between them. Germline V gene sequence: CDR1 MNHEY, CDR2 SVGEGT. The CDR3 is made up of 13 amino acids. The CDR3 DNA reads as TGTGCCAGCAGTGGACAGCCATTGGGGGAGCTGTTTTTT. Its protein product is CASSGQPLGELFF.

Notes on this clonotype: Possible read error: a much larger clone is one base away. The gene calls are TRBV7-6 and TRBJ2-7; D is possibly TRBD2 (6 bases). CDR1 and CDR2 from the germline V gene are SGHVS and FNYEAQ. The CDR3 extends over 14 amino acids. The V gene lost 6 bases and the J gene lost 6 bases, with 18 bases spanning the gap. The CDR3 nucleotides are TGTGCCAGCAGGGTCAGGGAGGTTATATCCGAGCAGTACTTC. This sequence encodes CASRVREVISEQYF.

This clonotype came up many times. The V call is TRBV12-3 or TRBV12-4, the J call TRBJ1-1; 7 bases are shared with TRBD1. After removal of 9 bases from V and 3 bases from J, the junction contained 10 bases not matched to a gene. The CDR3 extends over 14 amino acids. The CDR3 here is CASRSSRGDTEAFF. As DNA, the CDR3 is TGTGCCAGTAGATCGTCCAGGGGGGACACTGAAGCTTTCTTT.

The chain employs TRBV29-1 and TRBJ1-1, with D unclear. Trimming pared 0 bases from V and 1 base from J, leaving 6 bases between. The CDR3 runs 13 residues. Germline V gene lookup returns CDR1 SQVTM and CDR2 ANQGSEA. CDR3 protein: CSVEEGWNTEAFF. The CDR3 bases are TGCAGCGTTGAAGAGGGCTGGAACACTGAAGCTTTCTTT.

This clonotype was counted many times. V gene TRBV7-2 combines with J gene TRBJ2-1, with 7 bases matching TRBD2. The CDR3 is 15 residues long. Trimming at V came to 5 bases and at J to 3 bases, leaving 7 bases not matched to a gene. The germline V gene encodes CDR1 SGHTA and CDR2 FQGNSA. The DNA of the CDR3 is TGTGCCAGCAGCATTACTAGCGTCGGCTACAATGAGCAGTTCTTC. The encoded protein is CASSITSVGYNEQFF.

V usage is TRBV27 and J usage is TRBJ2-2; tentatively, D is TRBD1 (5 bases). V was pared by 0 bases and J by 5 bases, with 13 bases between. The length of the CDR3 is 16 residues. Germline V gene sequence: CDR1 MNHEY, CDR2 SMNVEV (reference sequence). CDR3 sequence: CASSLSAGSRTGELFF. The CDR3 DNA reads TGTGCCAGCAGTTTATCGGCAGGGTCGAGGACCGGGGAGCTGTTTTTT.

The table lists this clonotype with many counts. The chain carries TRBV7-2 and TRBJ2-3, with 9 bases that match TRBD2. CDR3 length: 15 residues. Germline values: CDR1 SGHTA, CDR2 FQGNSA. J lost 10 bases, V lost 5 bases, and 13 bases had no gene match. Written as DNA, the CDR3 is TGTGCCAGCAGCCTTAGCGGGGGCCCTCAAAGTTCGCAGTATTTT. Amino acids: CASSLSGGPQSSQYF.

The chain joins TRBV7-9 to TRBJ2-1, with a possible D match to TRBD2 (5 bases). Per the germline V gene, CDR1 is SEHNR and CDR2 is FQNEAQ (reference sequence). The germline V and J ends were trimmed by 5 bases and 7 bases, with 15 bases remaining between them. The CDR3 runs to 14 residues. CDR3 sequence (DNA): TGTGCCAGCAGCCCGGGGAGAGGGTCGAATGAGCAGTTCTTC. Its translation is CASSPGRGSNEQFF.

This clonotype was detected a few times. This chain links TRBV19 with TRBJ1-5; D may be TRBD1 (6 bases). Trimming pared 5 bases from V and 7 bases from J, leaving 12 bases between. Per the germline V gene, CDR1 is LNHDA and CDR2 is SQIVND (reference sequence). This CDR3 spans 13 amino acids. CDR3 residues: CASSPQGWQPQHF. For the CDR3, the DNA is TGTGCCAGTAGTCCACAGGGATGGCAGCCCCAGCATTTT.

This clonotype was seen ten or more times. This sequence joins TRBV7-2 and TRBJ1-1, with TRBD1 matching 7 bases. The V gene's germline CDR1 is SGHTA and CDR2 FQGNSA. This CDR3 spans 14 amino acids. V was pared by 3 bases and J by 1 base, with 2 bases of the junction left unmatched. CDR3 coding DNA: TGTGCCAGCAGCTTTGAGGGGGCGAACACTGAAGCTTTCTTT. It translates to CASSFEGANTEAFF.

Points on this clonotype: This may be a read error: a much more frequent sequence differs by one nucleotide. The gene calls are TRBV7-9 and TRBJ2-2; weak D call: TRBD1 (5 bases). Germline V gene sequence: CDR1 SEHNR, CDR2 FQNEAQ (reference sequence). The CDR3 totals 15 residues. V lost 5 bases, J lost 3 bases, and 13 bases lay in between. CDR3 sequence reads: CASSPWGIYTGELFF. Here the CDR3 DNA reads TGTGCCAGCAGCCCCTGGGGCATTTACACCGGGGAGCTGTTTTTT.

This clonotype has ten or more counts. This chain uses TRBV7-2 with TRBJ1-6, with 7 bases lining up with TRBD1. CDR1 and CDR2 (germline): SGHTA, FQGNSA. V lost 8 bases and J lost 7; bases outside the gene matches: 8. CDR3 size: 14 residues. The CDR3 bases are TGTGCCAGCCGACTGACAGGGATGAATTCACCCCTCCACTTT. It encodes CASRLTGMNSPLHF.

This clonotype was found many times. V gene TRBV5-4 combines with J gene TRBJ1-2; TRBD1 matches at 7 bases. The CDR3 totals 14 residues. V lost 2 bases, J lost 4 bases, and 5 bases stayed unmatched. The germline gives CDR1 SGHNT, CDR2 YYREEE (reference sequence). CDR3 sequence: CASSLPGQSYGYTF. In DNA, the CDR3 is TGTGCCAGCAGCTTACCGGGACAGAGCTATGGCTACACCTTC.

The chain has TRBV7-9 and TRBJ2-2; D possibly matches TRBD1 or TRBD2 (5 bases each). V was trimmed by 5 bases and J by 6 bases, leaving 13 bases between them. The CDR3 is 14 amino acids. The germline gives CDR1 SEHNR, CDR2 FQNEAQ (reference sequence). CDR3 sequence (DNA): TGTGCCAGCAGCCCCCGACGGGGCCCCGGGGAGCTGTTTTTT. It codes for CASSPRRGPGELFF.